This is a list of T cell receptor beta chains from one sample in a study of shared clonotypes between healthy human individuals. Clones were sequenced by immunoSEQ multiplex PCR, and TCRdb holds only the in-frame ones, with some missing. Here the sample spans a few million clones, just over 90% being singletons. The sequencing input was naive CD4+ T cells sorted from blood. The receptors stem from a man between 18 and 29 years old in good health. Both conserved end residues are part of each CDR3.

TRBJ2-5 TRBV11-3 CASSLGGSQETQYF
TRBJ1-6 TRBV19 CASSTDRVSPLHF
TRBJ1-6 TRBV7-2 CASSPTWVGSPLHF
TRBJ1-1 TRBV5-1 CASSLAGRATEAFF
TRBJ1-1 TRBV19 CASSIRTAMNTEAFF
TRBJ1-4 TRBV6-6 CASGTDNEKLFF
TRBJ2-1 TRBV16 CASSQYRGIRNEQFF
TRBJ1-1 TRBV28 CASRRGLTEAFF
TRBJ2-7 TRBV28 CASSPIGLSSYEQYF
TRBJ2-1 TRBV9 CASSPGLVSSEQFF
TRBJ1-2 TRBV27 CASSPSGTGSGRNGYTF
TRBJ1-2 TRBV7-3 CASSLDANYGYTF
TRBJ1-4 TRBV4-1 CASSPLLSGTGSAREKLFF
TRBJ2-5 TRBV9 CASSVGRGGTGETQYF
TRBJ2-7 TRBV18 CASSPSAGGAEQYF
TRBJ1-6 TRBV6-5 CASSRTGKGSPLHF
TRBJ2-7 TRBV13 CASSPDRGKVGPYEQYF
TRBJ1-2 TRBV7-2 CASSPRGGLDYGYTF
TRBJ2-5 TRBV28 CASRPTGGLGETQYF
TRBJ1-3 TRBV6-6 CASSYVGNTIYF
TRBJ1-1 TRBV27 CASSTRQGWTEAFF
TRBJ2-5 TRBV5-6 CASSFGASERETQYF
TRBJ2-2 TRBV6-1 CASRETGTTNTGELFF
TRBJ1-1 TRBV29-1 CSVVTGGNTEAFF
TRBJ2-1 TRBV7-9 CASSPGQGLNDEQFF